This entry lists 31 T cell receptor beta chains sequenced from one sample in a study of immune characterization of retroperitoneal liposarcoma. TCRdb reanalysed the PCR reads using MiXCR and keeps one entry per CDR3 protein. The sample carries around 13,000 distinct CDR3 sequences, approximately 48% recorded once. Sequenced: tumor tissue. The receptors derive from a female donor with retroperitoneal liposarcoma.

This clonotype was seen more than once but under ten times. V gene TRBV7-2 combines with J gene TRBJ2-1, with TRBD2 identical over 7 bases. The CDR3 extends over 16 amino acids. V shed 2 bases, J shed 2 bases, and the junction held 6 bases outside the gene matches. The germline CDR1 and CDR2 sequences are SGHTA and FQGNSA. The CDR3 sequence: CASSLRGGSTYNEQFF. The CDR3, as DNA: TGTGCCAGCAGCTTAAGGGGCGGGAGCACCTACAATGAGCAGTTCTTC.

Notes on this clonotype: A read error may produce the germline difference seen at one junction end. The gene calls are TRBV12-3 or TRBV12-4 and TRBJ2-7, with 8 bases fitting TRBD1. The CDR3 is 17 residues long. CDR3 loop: CASGGSADREIHSPLHF. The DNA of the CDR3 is TGTGCCAGCGGGGGGAGTGCGGACAGGGAGATACATTCCCCCCTCCACTTC.

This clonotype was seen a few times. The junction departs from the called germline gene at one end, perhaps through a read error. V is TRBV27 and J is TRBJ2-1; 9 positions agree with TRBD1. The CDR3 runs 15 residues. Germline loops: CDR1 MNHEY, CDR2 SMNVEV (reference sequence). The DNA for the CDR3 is TGTGCCAGCAGTTTAGCGGGACAGGGTTACAATGAGCAGTTCTTT. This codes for CASSLAGQGYNEQFF.

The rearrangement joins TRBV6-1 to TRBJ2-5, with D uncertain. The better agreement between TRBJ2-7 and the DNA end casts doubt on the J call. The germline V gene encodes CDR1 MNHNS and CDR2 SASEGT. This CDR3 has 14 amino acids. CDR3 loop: CASSSGLINGEQYF. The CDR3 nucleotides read TGTGCCAGCAGTTCTGGGTTAATCAACGGCGAGCAGTACTTC.

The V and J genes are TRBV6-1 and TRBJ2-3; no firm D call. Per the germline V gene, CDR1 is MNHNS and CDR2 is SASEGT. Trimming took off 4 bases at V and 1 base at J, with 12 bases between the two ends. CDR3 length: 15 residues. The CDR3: CASSGREKGTDTQYF. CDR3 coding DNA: TGTGCCAGCAGTGGAAGAGAGAAGGGCACAGATACGCAGTATTTT.

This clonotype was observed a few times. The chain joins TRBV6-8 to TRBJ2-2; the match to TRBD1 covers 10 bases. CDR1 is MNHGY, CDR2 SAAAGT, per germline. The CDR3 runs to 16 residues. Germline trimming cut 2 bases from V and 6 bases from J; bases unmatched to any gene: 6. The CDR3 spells CASSYRRTGGAGELFF. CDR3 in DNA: TGTGCCAGCAGTTACCGGCGGACAGGGGGTGCCGGGGAGCTGTTTTTT.

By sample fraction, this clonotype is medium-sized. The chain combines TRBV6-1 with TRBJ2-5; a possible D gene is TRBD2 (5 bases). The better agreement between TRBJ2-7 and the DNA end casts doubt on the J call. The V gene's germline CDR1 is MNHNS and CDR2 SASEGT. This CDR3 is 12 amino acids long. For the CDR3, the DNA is TGTGCCAGCACGGGGATGGGATACGAGCAGTACTTC. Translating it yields CASTGMGYEQYF.

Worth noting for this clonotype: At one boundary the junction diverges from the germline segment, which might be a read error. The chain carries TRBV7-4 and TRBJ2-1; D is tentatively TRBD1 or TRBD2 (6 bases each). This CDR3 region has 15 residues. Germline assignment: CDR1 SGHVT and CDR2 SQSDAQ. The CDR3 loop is CPSSLISGGGETQSF. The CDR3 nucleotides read TGTCCCAGCAGCTTAATTTCCGGGGGCGGGGAGACCCAGTCCTTC.

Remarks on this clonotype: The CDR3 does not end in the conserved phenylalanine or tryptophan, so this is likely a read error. CDR3 sequence reads: CASRLAGRNEQFS. Here the CDR3 DNA reads TGTGCCAGCAGACTAGCGGGACGCAATGAGCAGTTCTCC. The gene calls are TRBV6-5 and TRBJ2-1, with TRBD2 matching 10 bases. The CDR3 spans 13 residues. V shed 6 bases, J shed 6 bases, and the junction held 2 bases outside the gene matches. Germline loops: CDR1 MNHEY, CDR2 SVGAGI.

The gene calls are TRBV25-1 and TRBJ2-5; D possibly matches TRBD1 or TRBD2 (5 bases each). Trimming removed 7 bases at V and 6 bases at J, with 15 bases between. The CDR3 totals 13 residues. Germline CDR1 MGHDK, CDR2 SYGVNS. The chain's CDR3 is CASTSGPVKTQYF. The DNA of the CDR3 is TGTGCCAGCACCTCGGGACCTGTGAAGACCCAGTACTTC.

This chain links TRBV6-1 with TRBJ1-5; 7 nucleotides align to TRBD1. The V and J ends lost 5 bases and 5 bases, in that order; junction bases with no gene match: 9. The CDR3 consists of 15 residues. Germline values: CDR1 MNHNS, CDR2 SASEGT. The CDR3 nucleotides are TGTGCCAGCAGTATCAACAGGGGCGGAGATCAGCCCCAGCATTTT. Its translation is CASSINRGGDQPQHF.

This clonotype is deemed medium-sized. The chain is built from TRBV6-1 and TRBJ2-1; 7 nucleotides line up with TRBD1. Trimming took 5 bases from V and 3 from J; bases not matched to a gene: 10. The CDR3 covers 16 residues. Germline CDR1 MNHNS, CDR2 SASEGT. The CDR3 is CASSKWGQPDYNEQFF. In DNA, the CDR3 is TGTGCCAGCAGTAAGTGGGGACAGCCCGACTACAATGAGCAGTTCTTC.

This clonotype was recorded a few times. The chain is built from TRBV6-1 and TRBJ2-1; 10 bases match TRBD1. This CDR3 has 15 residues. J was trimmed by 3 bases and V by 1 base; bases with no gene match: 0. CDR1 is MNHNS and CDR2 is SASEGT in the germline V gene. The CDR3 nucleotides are TGTGCCAGCAGTGAAGGGACAGGGGGCTACAATGAGCAGTTCTTC. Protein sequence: CASSEGTGGYNEQFF.

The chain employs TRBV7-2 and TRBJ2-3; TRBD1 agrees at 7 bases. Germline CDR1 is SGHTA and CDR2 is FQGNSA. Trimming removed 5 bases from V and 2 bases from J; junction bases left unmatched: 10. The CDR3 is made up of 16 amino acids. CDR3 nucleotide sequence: TGTGCCAGCAGCCCAAGACAGGGTGGGGACACAGATACGCAGTATTTT. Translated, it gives CASSPRQGGDTDTQYF.

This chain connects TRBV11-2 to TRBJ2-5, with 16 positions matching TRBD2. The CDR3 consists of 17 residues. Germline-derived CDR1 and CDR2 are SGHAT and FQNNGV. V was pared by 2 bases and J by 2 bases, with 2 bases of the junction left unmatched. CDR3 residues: CASSLRGLAGGQETQYF. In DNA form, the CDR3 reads TGTGCCAGCAGCTTACGGGGACTAGCGGGGGGGCAAGAGACCCAGTACTTC.

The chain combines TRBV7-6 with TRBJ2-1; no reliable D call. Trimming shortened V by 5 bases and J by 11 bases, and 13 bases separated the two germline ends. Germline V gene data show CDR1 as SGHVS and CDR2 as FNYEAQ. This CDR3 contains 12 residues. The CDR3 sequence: CASSADTLQQFF. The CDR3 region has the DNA TGTGCCAGCAGCGCCGACACACTCCAGCAGTTCTTC.

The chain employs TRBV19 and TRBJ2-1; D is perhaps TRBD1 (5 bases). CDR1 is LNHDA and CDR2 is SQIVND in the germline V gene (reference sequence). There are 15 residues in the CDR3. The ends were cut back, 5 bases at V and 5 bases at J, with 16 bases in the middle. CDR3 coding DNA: TGTGCCAGTAGTCCGATACCTCTAGGGGACAATGAGCAGTTCTTC. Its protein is CASSPIPLGDNEQFF.

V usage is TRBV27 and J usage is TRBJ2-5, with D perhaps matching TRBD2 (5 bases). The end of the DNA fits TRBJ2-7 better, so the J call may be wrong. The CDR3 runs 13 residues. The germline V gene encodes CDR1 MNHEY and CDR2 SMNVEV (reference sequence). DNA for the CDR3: TGTGCCAGCAGTTTACTCCACGGGGACGAGCAGTACTTC. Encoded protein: CASSLLHGDEQYF.

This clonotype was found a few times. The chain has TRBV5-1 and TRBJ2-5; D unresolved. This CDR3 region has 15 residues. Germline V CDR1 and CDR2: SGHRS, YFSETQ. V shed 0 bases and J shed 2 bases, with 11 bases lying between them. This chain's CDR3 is CASSLEDGRQETQYF. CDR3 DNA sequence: TGCGCCAGCAGCTTGGAGGACGGCCGACAAGAGACCCAGTACTTC.

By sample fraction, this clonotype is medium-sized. The CDR3 loop reads CASSLVDYQETQYF. The CDR3 DNA reads as TGTGCCAGCAGCTTAGTTGACTACCAAGAGACCCAGTACTTC. V usage is TRBV7-2 and J usage is TRBJ2-5; no firm D call. V dropped 1 base and J dropped 0 bases, with 6 bases sitting between them. The CDR3 is 14 amino acids. The germline gives CDR1 SGHTA, CDR2 FQGNSA.

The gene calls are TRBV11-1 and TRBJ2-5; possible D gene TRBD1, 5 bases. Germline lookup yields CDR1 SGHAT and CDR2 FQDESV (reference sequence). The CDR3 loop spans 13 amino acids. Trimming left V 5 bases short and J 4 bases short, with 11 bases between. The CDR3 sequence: CASSPDTLETQYF. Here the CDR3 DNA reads TGTGCCAGCAGCCCGGACACTTTAGAGACCCAGTACTTC. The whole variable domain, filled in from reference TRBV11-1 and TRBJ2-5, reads EAEVAQSPRYKITEKSQAVAFWCDPISGHATLYWYRQILGQGPELLVQFQDESVVDDSQLPKDRFSAERLKGVDSTLKIQPAELGDSAMYLCASSPDTLETQYFGPGTRLLVL.

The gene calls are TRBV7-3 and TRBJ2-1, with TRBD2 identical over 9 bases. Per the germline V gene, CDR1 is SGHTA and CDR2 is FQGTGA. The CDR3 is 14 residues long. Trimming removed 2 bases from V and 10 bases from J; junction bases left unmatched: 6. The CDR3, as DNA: TGTGCCAGCAGCTTAGCGGGAGGGGCTTACGAGCAGTTCTTC. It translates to CASSLAGGAYEQFF.

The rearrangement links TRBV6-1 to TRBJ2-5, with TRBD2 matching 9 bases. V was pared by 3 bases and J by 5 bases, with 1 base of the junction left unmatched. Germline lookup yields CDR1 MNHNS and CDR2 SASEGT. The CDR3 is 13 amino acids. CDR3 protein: CASSDSGSETQYF. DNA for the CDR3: TGTGCCAGCAGTGATAGCGGGAGTGAGACCCAGTACTTC.

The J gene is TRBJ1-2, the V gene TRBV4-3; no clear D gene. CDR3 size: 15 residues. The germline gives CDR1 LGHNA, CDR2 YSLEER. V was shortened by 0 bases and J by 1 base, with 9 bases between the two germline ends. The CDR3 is CASSQDSTFNYGYTF. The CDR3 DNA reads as TGCGCCAGCAGCCAAGATTCCACCTTTAACTATGGCTACACCTTC.

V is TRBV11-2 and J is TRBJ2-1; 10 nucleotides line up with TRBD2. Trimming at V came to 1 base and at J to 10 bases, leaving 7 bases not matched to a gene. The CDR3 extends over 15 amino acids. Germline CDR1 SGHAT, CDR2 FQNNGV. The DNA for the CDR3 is TGTGCCAGCAGCTTAGGGACTAGCGGAACCTACGAGCAGTTCTTC. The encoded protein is CASSLGTSGTYEQFF.

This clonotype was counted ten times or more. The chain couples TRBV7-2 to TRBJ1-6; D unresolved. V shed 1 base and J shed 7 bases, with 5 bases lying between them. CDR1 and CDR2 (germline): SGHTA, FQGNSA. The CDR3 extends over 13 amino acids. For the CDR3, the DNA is TGTGCCAGCAGCTTAGGCAGGAATTCACCCCTCCACTTT. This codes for CASSLGRNSPLHF.

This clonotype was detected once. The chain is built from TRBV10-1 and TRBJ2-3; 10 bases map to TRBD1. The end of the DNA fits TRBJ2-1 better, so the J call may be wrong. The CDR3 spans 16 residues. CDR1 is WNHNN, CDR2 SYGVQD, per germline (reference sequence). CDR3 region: CASSESRGQGSNEQFF. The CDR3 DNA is TGCGCCAGCAGTGAGTCCAGGGGACAGGGGAGCAATGAGCAGTTCTTC.

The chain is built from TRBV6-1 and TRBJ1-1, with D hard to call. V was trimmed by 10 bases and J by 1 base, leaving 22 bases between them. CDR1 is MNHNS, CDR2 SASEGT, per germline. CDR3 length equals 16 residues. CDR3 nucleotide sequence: TGTGCCAACCTCCCCCTCGCGTTAGGCCCGAACACTGAAGCTTTCTTT. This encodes CANLPLALGPNTEAFF.

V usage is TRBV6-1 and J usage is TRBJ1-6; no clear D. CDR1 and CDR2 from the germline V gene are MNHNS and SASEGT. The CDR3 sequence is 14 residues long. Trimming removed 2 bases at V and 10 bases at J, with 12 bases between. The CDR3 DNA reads TGTGCCAGCAGTGAAAGCGGGGAGGGATCACCCCTCCACTTT. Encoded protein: CASSESGEGSPLHF.

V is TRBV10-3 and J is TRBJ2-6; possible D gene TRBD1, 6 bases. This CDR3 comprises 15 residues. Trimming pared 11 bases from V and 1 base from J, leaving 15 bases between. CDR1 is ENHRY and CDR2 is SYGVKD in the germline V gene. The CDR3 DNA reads TGTGCCTTCCTATCTGGACAGTCTGGGGCCAACGTCCTGACTTTC. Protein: CAFLSGQSGANVLTF.

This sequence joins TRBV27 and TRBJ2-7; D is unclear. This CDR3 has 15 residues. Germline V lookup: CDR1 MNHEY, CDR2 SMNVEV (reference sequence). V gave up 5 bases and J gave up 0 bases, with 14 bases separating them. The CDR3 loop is CASSTSSGNSYEQYF. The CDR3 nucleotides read TGTGCCAGCAGTACCTCCTCCGGTAACTCCTACGAGCAGTACTTC.